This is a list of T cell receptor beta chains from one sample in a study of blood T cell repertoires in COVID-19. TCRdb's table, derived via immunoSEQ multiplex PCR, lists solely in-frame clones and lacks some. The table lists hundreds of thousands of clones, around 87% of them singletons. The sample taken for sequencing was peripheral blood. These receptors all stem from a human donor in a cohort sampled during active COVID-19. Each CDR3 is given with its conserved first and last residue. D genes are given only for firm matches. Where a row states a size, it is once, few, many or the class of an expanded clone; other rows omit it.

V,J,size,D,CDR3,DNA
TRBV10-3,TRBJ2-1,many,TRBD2,CASLGTSGNNEQFF,TGTGCCTCACTAGGGACTAGCGGGAACAATGAGCAGTTCTTC
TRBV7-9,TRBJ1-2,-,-,CASSPNPVESGYTF,TGTGCCAGCAGCCCCAACCCCGTCGAGAGCGGCTACACCTTC
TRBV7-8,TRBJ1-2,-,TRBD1,CASSSTGTGYGYTF,TGTGCCAGCAGCTCGACCGGGACAGGGTATGGCTACACCTTC
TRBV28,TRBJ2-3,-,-,CASRGRSGSWPDTQYF,TGTGCCAGCAGGGGTAGGTCGGGGAGCTGGCCAGATACGCAGTATTTT
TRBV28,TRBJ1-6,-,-,CASSLGDIHSPLHF,TGTGCCAGCAGTTTAGGGGACATTCATTCACCCCTCCACTTT
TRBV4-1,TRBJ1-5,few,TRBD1,CASSPTHRGKENQPQHF,TGCGCCAGCAGCCCCACCCACAGGGGGAAGGAGAATCAGCCCCAGCATTTT
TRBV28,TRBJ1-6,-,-,CASSTGSSYNSPLHF,TGTGCCAGCAGTACAGGGAGCTCCTATAATTCACCCCTCCACTTT
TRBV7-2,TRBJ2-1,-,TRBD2,CASSLSGRALNEQFF,TGTGCCAGCAGCTTAAGCGGGAGGGCCCTCAATGAGCAGTTCTTC
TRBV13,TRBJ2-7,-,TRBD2,CASSTGLAGLRGEQYF,TGTGCCAGCAGCACGGGACTAGCGGGCCTGCGTGGAGAGCAGTACTTC
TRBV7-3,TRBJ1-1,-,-,CASSLTGNTEAFF,TGTGCCAGCAGCTTGACAGGGAACACTGAAGCTTTCTTT
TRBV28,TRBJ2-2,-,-,CASSPANTGELFF,TGTGCCAGCAGTCCGGCGAACACCGGGGAGCTGTTTTTT
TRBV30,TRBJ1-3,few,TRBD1,CAWHRDSVTGNTIYF,TGTGCCTGGCACCGGGACAGCGTGACGGGAAACACCATATATTTT
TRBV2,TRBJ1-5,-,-,CASSGAGGNQPQHF,TGTGCCAGCAGCGGGGCGGGAGGCAATCAGCCCCAGCATTTT
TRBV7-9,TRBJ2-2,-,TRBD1,CASSFQPGQPQNTGELFF,TGTGCCAGCAGCTTCCAACCGGGACAGCCGCAGAACACCGGGGAGCTGTTTTTT
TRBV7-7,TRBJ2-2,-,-,CASSLDDYLSGELFF,TGTGCCAGCAGCTTAGATGACTATTTGTCTGGGGAGCTGTTTTTT
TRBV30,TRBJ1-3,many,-,CAWRPGFIWNTIYF,TGTGCCTGGAGGCCAGGGTTCATTTGGAACACCATATATTTT